Below are 23 T cell receptor beta chains sequenced from a single sample in a study of blood T cell repertoires in COVID-19. The assay was immunoSEQ multiplex PCR, and TCRdb's table has in-frame clones only and misses some. The sample holds approximately 230,000 clones, roughly 87% seen once. The sample comprised peripheral blood. The receptors stem from a man younger than 35 with active or convalescent COVID-19.

The CDR3 sequence: CASRGGGPSYGYTF. CDR3 DNA sequence: TGTGCCAGCAGGGGCGGAGGACCTTCTTATGGCTACACCTTC. The V call is TRBV28, the J call TRBJ1-2; no clear D gene. The V end was cut by 6 bases, the J end by 5 bases, with 16 bases between. The germline gives CDR1 MDHEN, CDR2 SYDVKM. The CDR3 consists of 14 residues.

The chain combines TRBV9 with TRBJ1-1; 7 nucleotides line up with TRBD1. J was trimmed by 11 bases and V by 3 bases; bases with no gene match: 13. CDR3 size: 14 residues. Germline CDR1 is SGDLS and CDR2 is YYNGEE. The CDR3 DNA reads as TGTGCCAGCAGCGGGGACAGCGCCGGGACAGTGGCTTTCTTT. Encoded protein: CASSGDSAGTVAFF. The variable domain in full, completed from reference TRBV9 and TRBJ1-1, reads DSGVTQTPKHLITATGQRVTLRCSPRSGDLSVYWYQQSLDQGLQFLIQYYNGEERAKGNILERFSAQQFPDLHSELNLSSLELGDSALYFCASSGDSAGTVAFFGQGTRLTVV.

The chain joins TRBV3-1 (or the pseudogene TRBV3-2) to TRBJ2-1; D is ambiguous. CDR1 and CDR2 from the germline V gene are LGHDT and YNNKEL (reference sequence). Trimming removed 7 bases at V and 6 bases at J, with 13 bases between. The CDR3 is 13 residues long. Here the CDR3 reads CASKSQSTNEQFF. The CDR3 DNA sequence: TGTGCCAGCAAAAGCCAATCAACCAATGAGCAGTTCTTC.

The sample holds one count of this clone. For the CDR3, the DNA is TGTGCCAGCTCATCACTCCCAGATTCCTACGAGCAGTACTTC. Amino acids: CASSSLPDSYEQYF. J is TRBJ2-7 and V is TRBV18; D not resolved. The length of the CDR3 is 14 residues. V lost 5 bases and J lost 1, with 12 bases in between. Germline V CDR1 and CDR2: KGHSH, LQKENI.

The chain couples TRBV6-5 to TRBJ1-3; D remains ambiguous. The V and J ends lost 6 bases and 0 bases respectively, with 6 bases between them. This CDR3 has 13 amino acids. The germline V gene has CDR1 MNHEY and CDR2 SVGAGI. The DNA for the CDR3 is TGTGCCAGCAGACAGAGCTCTGGAAACACCATATATTTT. Residues: CASRQSSGNTIYF.

The chain recombines TRBV7-2 with TRBJ1-6, with TRBD1 matching over 9 bases. V lost 5 bases to trimming and J lost 0 bases; unmatched junction nucleotides: 8. CDR1 and CDR2 (germline): SGHTA, FQGNSA. This CDR3 is 18 amino acids long. The CDR3: CASSIGDRGSSYNSPLHF. CDR3 bases: TGTGCCAGCAGCATCGGAGACAGGGGGAGCTCCTATAATTCACCCCTCCACTTT.

V is TRBV27 and J is TRBJ2-1; 12 bases are shared with TRBD2. Germline trimming cut 5 bases from V and 4 bases from J; bases unmatched to any gene: 6. From germline, CDR1 is MNHEY and CDR2 SMNVEV (reference sequence). CDR3 length equals 16 residues. The CDR3 here is CASSRETSGGYNEQFF. CDR3 coding DNA: TGTGCCAGCAGTCGAGAGACTAGCGGGGGTTACAATGAGCAGTTCTTC.

The V and J genes are TRBV14 and TRBJ1-1; D unclear. The length of the CDR3 is 15 residues. Trimming left V 0 bases short and J 8 bases short, with 16 bases between. Germline-derived CDR1 and CDR2 are SGHDN and FVKESK. The DNA for the CDR3 is TGTGCCAGCAGCCAAGATTCTACCGGGTCAACGGAAGCTTTCTTT. Translated: CASSQDSTGSTEAFF.

Turning to this clone: No conserved phenylalanine or tryptophan is present at the end of the CDR3, so a read error is the likely explanation. The limits of the CDR3 on the DNA are not certain, so only TCRdb's listed CDR3 is given. This chain uses TRBV20-1 with TRBJ1-6; TRBD1 is the table's D call, not checked against the DNA. Both ends counted, the CDR3 spans 11 residues. CDR1 and CDR2 (germline): DFQATT, SNEGSKA (reference sequence). CDR3 region: CSARDSGHTII.

The chain has TRBV28 and TRBJ1-3, with D perhaps matching TRBD1 (5 bases). This CDR3 region has 14 residues. Germline V gene lookup returns CDR1 MDHEN and CDR2 SYDVKM. V was clipped by 1 base and J by 6 bases, with 10 bases between them. The CDR3 is CASSLSGWANTIYF. CDR3 DNA sequence: TGTGCCAGCAGTTTATCAGGGTGGGCAAACACCATATATTTT. The variable domain in full, with the rest retrieved from reference TRBV28 and TRBJ1-3, is DVKVTQSSRYLVKRTGEKVFLECVQDMDHENMFWYRQDPGLGLRLIYFSYDVKMKEKGDIPEGYSVSREKKERFSLILESASTNQTSMYLCASSLSGWANTIYFGEGSWLTVV.

The count of this clone is one. The chain uses TRBV19 and TRBJ1-3, with 9 bases fitting TRBD1. V was clipped by 4 bases and J by 0 bases; unmatched bases: 16. Germline V gives CDR1 LNHDA, CDR2 SQIVND (reference sequence). This CDR3 contains 20 residues. CDR3 in amino acids: CASSTDRQGERSLSGNTIYF. The CDR3 DNA follows: TGTGCCAGTAGTACCGATCGACAGGGGGAAAGATCCCTCTCTGGAAACACCATATATTTT.

V and J are TRBV2 and TRBJ1-1; unclear D gene. Trimming pared 4 bases from V and 3 bases from J, leaving 6 bases between. The CDR3 totals 12 residues. Per germline, CDR1 SNHLY and CDR2 FYNNEI. The CDR3 coding sequence is TGTGCCAGCAGTGTGCAGGACACTGAAGCTTTCTTT. It translates to CASSVQDTEAFF.

V and J are TRBV7-9 and TRBJ1-1, with 7 bases identical to TRBD1. V shed 6 bases and J 5 bases; nucleotides not matched to a gene: 6. This CDR3 is 13 amino acids long. CDR1 is SEHNR and CDR2 is FQNEAQ in the germline V gene (reference sequence). DNA of the CDR3: TGTGCCAGCAGTAGGGGGCTTAGGACTGAAGCTTTCTTT. Translation gives CASSRGLRTEAFF.

The V call is TRBV24-1, the J call TRBJ2-7; 8 nucleotides agree with TRBD1. J was trimmed by 6 bases and V by 4 bases; bases with no gene match: 7. This CDR3 contains 14 residues. Germline V gives CDR1 KGHDR, CDR2 SFDVKD. CDR3 in amino acids: CATSDRWQGAEQYF. The CDR3, as DNA: TGTGCCACCAGTGACCGGTGGCAGGGGGCCGAGCAGTACTTC.

The chain carries TRBV5-8 and TRBJ2-7, with a possible D match to TRBD2 (6 bases). The V gene lost 0 bases and the J gene lost 3 bases, with 10 bases spanning the gap. CDR3 length: 14 residues. Germline V gene data show CDR1 as SGHTS and CDR2 as YDEGEE. CDR3 loop: CASSLVASVYEQYF. Written as DNA, the CDR3 is TGTGCCAGCAGCTTGGTCGCTAGCGTCTACGAGCAGTACTTC.

The chain combines TRBV30 with TRBJ1-5; no reliable D call. The V and J ends lost 2 bases and 6 bases respectively, with 23 bases between them. The CDR3 extends over 17 amino acids. Germline V lookup: CDR1 GTSNPN, CDR2 SVGIG (reference sequence). The CDR3 here is CAWSWRGGSEVFQPQHF. As DNA, the CDR3 is TGTGCCTGGAGTTGGAGAGGAGGGTCGGAGGTTTTTCAGCCCCAGCATTTT.

The chain has TRBV5-4 and TRBJ2-4; 10 bases agree with TRBD2. The CDR3 extends over 19 amino acids. Germline-derived CDR1 and CDR2 are SGHNT and YYREEE (reference sequence). The ends lost 3 bases at V and 1 base at J; junction bases unmatched: 13. CDR3 sequence reads: CASSYGKFSGGAAKNIQYF. The CDR3, as DNA: TGTGCCAGCAGCTACGGGAAGTTCAGCGGGGGGGCCGCCAAAAACATTCAGTACTTC.

This CDR3 reads CASSYQGLSYEQYF. Here the CDR3 DNA reads TGTGCCAGCAGTTACCAGGGACTCTCCTACGAGCAGTACTTC. The chain recombines TRBV6-6 with TRBJ2-7, with D perhaps matching TRBD2 (6 bases). The CDR3 is 14 amino acids. Deletions cut 2 bases from V and 0 bases from J, with 8 bases between. CDR1 is MNHNY, CDR2 SVGAGI, per germline (reference sequence).

The V gene is TRBV6-6, the J gene TRBJ2-3, with TRBD2 identical over 12 bases. This CDR3 region has 16 residues. Per the germline V gene, CDR1 is MNHNY and CDR2 is SVGAGI (reference sequence). V trimming: 2 bases; J trimming: 3 bases; junction bases outside the gene matches: 3. This chain's CDR3 is CASSYGLAGGTDTQYF. The CDR3 bases are TGTGCCAGCAGTTACGGGCTAGCGGGAGGGACAGATACGCAGTATTTT.

Only one count was recorded for this clone. The chain recombines TRBV19 with TRBJ2-3; perhaps TRBD2 as D (6 bases). The germline V and J ends were trimmed by 0 bases and 6 bases, with 10 bases remaining between them. The CDR3 has 14 amino acids. CDR1 LNHDA and CDR2 SQIVND come from the germline V gene (reference sequence). CDR3 residues: CASSIDGTWDTQYF. The CDR3 nucleotides are TGTGCCAGTAGTATAGACGGGACTTGGGATACGCAGTATTTT.

V gene TRBV14 combines with J gene TRBJ2-3; no firm D call. The V gene's germline CDR1 is SGHDN and CDR2 FVKESK. The CDR3 is 14 amino acids. V was pared by 4 bases and J by 2 bases, with 10 bases between. In DNA form, the CDR3 reads TGTGCCAGCAGCCGCATGGTGGCCACAGATACGCAGTATTTT. Translation gives CASSRMVATDTQYF.

The chain recombines TRBV28 with TRBJ1-4; the D gene is possibly TRBD1 (5 bases). The CDR3 totals 14 residues. The V and J ends lost 5 bases and 5 bases respectively, with 12 bases between them. Germline V gene data show CDR1 as MDHEN and CDR2 as SYDVKM. This CDR3 is CASSPGGGNEKLFF. CDR3 bases: TGTGCCAGCAGTCCCGGGGGAGGGAATGAAAAACTGTTTTTT.

This chain connects TRBV5-6 to TRBJ1-2; D might be TRBD1 (6 bases). V gave up 2 bases and J gave up 8 bases, with 22 bases separating them. Germline V gives CDR1 SGHDT, CDR2 YYEEEE. The CDR3 length is 16 residues. The CDR3 region is CASSFVRRGEREGYTF. In DNA, the CDR3 is TGTGCCAGCAGCTTTGTCCGCAGGGGCGAAAGGGAGGGCTACACCTTC.